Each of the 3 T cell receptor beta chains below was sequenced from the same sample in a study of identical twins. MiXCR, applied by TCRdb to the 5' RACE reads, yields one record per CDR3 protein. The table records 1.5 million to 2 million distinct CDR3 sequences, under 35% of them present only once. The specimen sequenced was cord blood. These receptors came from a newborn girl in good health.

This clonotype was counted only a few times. The CDR3 bases are TGCGCCAGCAGACACCCCGGGGGGAATAATTCACCCCTCCACTTT. This sequence encodes CASRHPGGNNSPLHF. The chain is built from TRBV5-1 and TRBJ1-6; D might be TRBD1 (5 bases). Germline CDR1 SGHRS, CDR2 YFSETQ. The length of the CDR3 is 15 residues. The V gene lost 5 bases and the J gene lost 5 bases, with 14 bases spanning the gap.

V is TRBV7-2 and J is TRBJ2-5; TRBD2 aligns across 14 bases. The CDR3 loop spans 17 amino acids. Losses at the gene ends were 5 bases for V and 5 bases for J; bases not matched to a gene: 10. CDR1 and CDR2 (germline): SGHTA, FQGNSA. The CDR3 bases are TGTGCCAGCAGCCCACCGGGACTAGCGGGGGCCCGGGAGACCCAGTACTTC. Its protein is CASSPPGLAGARETQYF.

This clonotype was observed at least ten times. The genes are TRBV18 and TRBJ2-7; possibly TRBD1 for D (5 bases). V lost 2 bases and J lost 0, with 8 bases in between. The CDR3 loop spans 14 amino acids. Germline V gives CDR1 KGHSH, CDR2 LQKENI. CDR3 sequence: CASSPGHISYEQYF. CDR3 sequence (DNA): TGTGCCAGCTCACCAGGACATATCTCCTACGAGCAGTACTTC.